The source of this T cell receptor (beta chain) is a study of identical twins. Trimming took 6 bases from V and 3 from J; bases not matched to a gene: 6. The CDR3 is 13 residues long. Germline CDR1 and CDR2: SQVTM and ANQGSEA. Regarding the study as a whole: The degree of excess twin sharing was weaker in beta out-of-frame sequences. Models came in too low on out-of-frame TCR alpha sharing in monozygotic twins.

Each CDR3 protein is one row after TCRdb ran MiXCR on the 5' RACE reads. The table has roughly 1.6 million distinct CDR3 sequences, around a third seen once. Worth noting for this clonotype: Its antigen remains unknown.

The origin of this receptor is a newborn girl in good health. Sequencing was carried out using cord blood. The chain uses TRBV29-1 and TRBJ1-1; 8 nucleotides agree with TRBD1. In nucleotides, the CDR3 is TGCAGCGTCCAACCGGACAGGGACACTGAAGCTTTCTTT. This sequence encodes CSVQPDRDTEAFF.